This T cell receptor (beta chain) comes out of a study of vaccination effects on CD4 cells after COVID-19. Turning to this clone: Its antigen remains unidentified.

After expansion with viral peptide pools in the ViraFEST assay, antigen-specific CD4+ T cells were sequenced. A 10-day culture period preceded the isolation of CD4+ T cells. People in the vaccine group had not been infected with SARS-CoV-2 before, and their nucleocapsid antibodies were negative. Trimming removed 5 bases from V and 6 bases from J; junction bases left unmatched: 10. CDR3 size: 15 residues. Germline V CDR1 and CDR2: SGHNT, YYREEE (reference sequence). Sequenced by immunoSEQ multiplex PCR; TCRdb stores in-frame clones only, minus some. The profile shows 25,000 or so clones, 73% of them singletons.

Source: CD4+ T cells from PBMCs cultured with SARS-CoV-2 spike peptides, taken before COVID-19 vaccination. The J gene is TRBJ2-7, the V gene TRBV5-4; 11 positions agree with TRBD1. The sequence derives from a human donor who received a COVID-19 vaccine. In nucleotides, the CDR3 is TGTGCCAGCAGATTTGGCGGACAGGGGGCGACCGAGCAGTACTTC. Translation: CASRFGGQGATEQYF.